These T cell receptor beta chains were read from a single sample in a study of cytomegalovirus exposure and HLA in healthy donors. Here immunoSEQ multiplex PCR was the method, and the copy in TCRdb shows in-frame clones only, minus some. The data show about 180,000 clones, with around 80% seen just once and about 0.5% held by the top ten. The sequencing sample was made of PBMCs. These receptors were obtained from a woman between 45 and 60 years old in good health and CMV-seronegative. CDR3s include the opening cysteine and the closing phenylalanine or tryptophan. A D gene is named only where the DNA matches it firmly. Size is omitted from some rows. Given values are once, few, many or a class for expanded clones.

d_call	v_call	j_call	clone_size	cdr3_nt	cdr3_aa
-	TRBV10-1	TRBJ2-5	-	TGCGCCAGCAGTGAGTCGACGGGTGGCACCCAGTACTTC	CASSESTGGTQYF
TRBD1	TRBV28	TRBJ2-7	-	TGTGCCAGCAGTTTGGGACAGATTCAATACGAGCAGTACTTC	CASSLGQIQYEQYF
-	TRBV6-6	TRBJ1-3	-	TGTGCCAGCAGTTACGACAGCTCCGGAAACACCATATATTTT	CASSYDSSGNTIYF
TRBD1	TRBV2	TRBJ1-5	-	TGTGCCAGTAGGGACAGGTTCGGTGGGCAGCCCCAGCATTTT	CASRDRFGGQPQHF
TRBD1	TRBV13	TRBJ1-1	-	TGTGCCAGCAGCTTCAGCGGGACAGGGAATACTGAAGCTTTCTTT	CASSFSGTGNTEAFF
-	TRBV28	TRBJ1-1	-	TGTGCCAGCACCGACGGGGGGTCCGGGGGCACTGAAGCTTTCTTT	CASTDGGSGGTEAFF
-	TRBV18	TRBJ2-3	-	TGTGCCAGCACAGCCACAGATACGCAGTATTTT	CASTATDTQYF
-	TRBV5-6	TRBJ2-5	-	TGTGCCAGCAGCTCCGGACAGGGAGGGTGGGGGACCCAGTACTTC	CASSSGQGGWGTQYF
-	TRBV7-3	TRBJ1-1	-	TGTGCCAGCAGCGCGACAGGGAACACTGAAGCTTTCTTT	CASSATGNTEAFF
-	TRBV21-1	TRBJ2-7	-	TGTGCCAGCAGCAAGGGTGGTGGGACTAGAAGCGAGCAGTACTTC	CASSKGGGTRSEQYF
-	TRBV6-6	TRBJ1-5	-	TGTGCCAGCAGTTACTCGATTCGGGAGAGCAATCAGCCCCAGCATTTT	CASSYSIRESNQPQHF
TRBD1	TRBV28	TRBJ1-2	-	TGTGCCAGCAGCTCGACAGGGGGCGGCTATGGCTACACCTTC	CASSSTGGGYGYTF
-	TRBV29-1	TRBJ2-5	-	TGCAGCGTCAACCGGGACACCTGGTACCAAGAGACCCAGTACTTC	CSVNRDTWYQETQYF
-	TRBV28	TRBJ1-5	-	TGTGCCAGCAGCTCGGTCGAGGGTAAGGTTCAGCCCCAGCATTTT	CASSSVEGKVQPQHF
-	TRBV11-2	TRBJ2-4	-	TGTGCCAGCAGCATTAGGACAGACTACAAAAACATTCAGTACTTC	CASSIRTDYKNIQYF
-	TRBV5-8	TRBJ1-2	few	TGTGCCAGCAGCTTTTACCAGGGCAGGGGTGACTATGGCTACACCTTC	CASSFYQGRGDYGYTF
TRBD2	TRBV7-6	TRBJ2-3	-	TGTGCCAGCAGCTCCCGCCTAGCGGGTGCAGATACGCAGTATTTT	CASSSRLAGADTQYF
-	TRBV4-2	TRBJ1-5	-	TGTGCCAGCAGCCAAGATCCGTGGCGGAATCAGCCCCAGCATTTT	CASSQDPWRNQPQHF
TRBD2	TRBV5-1	TRBJ2-1	few	TGCGCCAGCATGCCAAGCGGGAGTCTCTACAATGAGCAGTTCTTC	CASMPSGSLYNEQFF
TRBD2	TRBV18	TRBJ2-7	-	TGTGCCAGCTCACGATCCGGGACTAGCGGGAGCGAGCAGTACTTC	CASSRSGTSGSEQYF
-	TRBV28	TRBJ1-1	few	TGTGCCGGGGGGACGAACACTGAAGCTTTCTTT	CAGGTNTEAFF
TRBD1	TRBV7-9	TRBJ2-2	-	TGTGCCAGCAGCTTAAGGTCGCGGCAGGGGGACACCGGGGAGCTGTTTTTT	CASSLRSRQGDTGELFF
-	TRBV13	TRBJ1-2	-	TGTGCCAGCAGCTTAGTCTTTTCGTGGGTGCGGGGAGACTATGGCTACACCTTC	CASSLVFSWVRGDYGYTF
TRBD1	TRBV4-3	TRBJ1-3	-	TGCGCCAGCAGCCAGGGACAGACCTCTGGAAACACCATATATTTT	CASSQGQTSGNTIYF
-	TRBV18	TRBJ1-5	-	TGTGCCAGCTCACCTACACGGGAGGGTACGCCCCAGCATTTT	CASSPTREGTPQHF
-	TRBV5-1	TRBJ2-2	-	TGCGCCAGCAGCCCCCCCCAGGGGAACACCGGGGAGTTGTTTTTT	CASSPPQGNTGELFF
-	TRBV15	TRBJ1-3	-	TGTGCCACCAGCAGAGATCGGAGCACCATATATTTT	CATSRDRSTIYF
-	TRBV28	TRBJ2-1	-	TGTGCCAGCAGTTTTACGGTGAGCTCCTACAATGAGCAGTTCTTC	CASSFTVSSYNEQFF
-	TRBV29-1	TRBJ2-5	few	TGCAGCGTGACGGGGGATCAAGAGACCCAGTACTTC	CSVTGDQETQYF